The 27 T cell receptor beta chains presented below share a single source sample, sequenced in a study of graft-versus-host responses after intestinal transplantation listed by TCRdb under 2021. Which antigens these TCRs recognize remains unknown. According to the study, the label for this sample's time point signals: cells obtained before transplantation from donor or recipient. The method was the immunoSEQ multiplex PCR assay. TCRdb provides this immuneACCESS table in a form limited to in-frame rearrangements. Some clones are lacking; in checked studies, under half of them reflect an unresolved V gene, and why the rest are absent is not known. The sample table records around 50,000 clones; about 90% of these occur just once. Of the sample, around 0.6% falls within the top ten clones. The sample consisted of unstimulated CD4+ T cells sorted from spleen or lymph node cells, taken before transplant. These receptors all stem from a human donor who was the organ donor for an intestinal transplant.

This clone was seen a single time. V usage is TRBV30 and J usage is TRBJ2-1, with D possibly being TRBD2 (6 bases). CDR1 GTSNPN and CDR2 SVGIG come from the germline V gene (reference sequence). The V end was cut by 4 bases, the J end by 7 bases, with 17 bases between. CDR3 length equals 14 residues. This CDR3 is CAWKPGVGRNEQFF. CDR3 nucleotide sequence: TGTGCCTGGAAACCGGGAGTGGGTCGGAATGAGCAGTTCTTC.

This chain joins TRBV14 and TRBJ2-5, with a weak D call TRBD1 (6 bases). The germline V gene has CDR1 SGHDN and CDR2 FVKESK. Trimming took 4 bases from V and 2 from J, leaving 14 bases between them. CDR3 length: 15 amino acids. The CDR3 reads CASSRTRTVQETQYF. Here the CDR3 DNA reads TGTGCCAGCAGCCGGACCCGGACAGTGCAAGAGACCCAGTACTTC. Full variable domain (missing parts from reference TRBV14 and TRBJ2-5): EAGVTQFPSHSVIEKGQTVTLRCDPISGHDNLYWYRRVMGKEIKFLLHFVKESKQDESGMPNNRFLAERTGGTYSTLKVQPAELEDSGVYFCASSRTRTVQETQYFGPGTRLLVL.

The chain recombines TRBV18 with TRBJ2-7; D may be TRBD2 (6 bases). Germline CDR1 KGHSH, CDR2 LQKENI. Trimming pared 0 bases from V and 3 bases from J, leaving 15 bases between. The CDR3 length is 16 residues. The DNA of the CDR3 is TGTGCCAGCTCACCACCGGCTAGCGTGGGTCTCTACGAGCAGTACTTC. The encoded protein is CASSPPASVGLYEQYF. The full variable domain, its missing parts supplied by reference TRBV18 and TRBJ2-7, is NAGVMQNPRHLVRRRGQEARLRCSPMKGHSHVYWYRQLPEEGLKFMVYLQKENIIDESGMPKERFSAEFPKEGPSILRIQQVVRGDSAAYFCASSPPASVGLYEQYFGPGTRLTVT.

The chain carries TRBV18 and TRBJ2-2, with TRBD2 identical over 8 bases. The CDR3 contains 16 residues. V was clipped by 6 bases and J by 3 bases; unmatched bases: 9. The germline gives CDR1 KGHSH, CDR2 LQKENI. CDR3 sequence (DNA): TGTGCCAGCTCGATCGTAGCGGGAACGGACACCGGGGAGCTGTTTTTT. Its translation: CASSIVAGTDTGELFF.

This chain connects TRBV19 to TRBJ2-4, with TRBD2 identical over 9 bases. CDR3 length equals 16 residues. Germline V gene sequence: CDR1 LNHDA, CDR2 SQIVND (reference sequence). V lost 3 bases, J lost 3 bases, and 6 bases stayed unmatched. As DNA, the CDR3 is TGTGCCAGTAGTATTAGCGGGGGTGTGGACAAAAACATTCAGTACTTC. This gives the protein CASSISGGVDKNIQYF. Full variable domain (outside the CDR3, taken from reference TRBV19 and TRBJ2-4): DGGITQSPKYLFRKEGQNVTLSCEQNLNHDAMYWYRQDPGQGLRLIYYSQIVNDFQKGDIAEGYSVSREKKESFPLTVTSAQKNPTAFYLCASSISGGVDKNIQYFGAGTRLSVL.

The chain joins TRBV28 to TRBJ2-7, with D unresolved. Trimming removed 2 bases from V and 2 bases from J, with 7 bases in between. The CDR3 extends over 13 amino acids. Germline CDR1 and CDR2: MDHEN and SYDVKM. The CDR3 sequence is CASSLQKPYEQYF. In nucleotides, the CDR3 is TGTGCCAGCAGTTTACAGAAACCCTACGAGCAGTACTTC.

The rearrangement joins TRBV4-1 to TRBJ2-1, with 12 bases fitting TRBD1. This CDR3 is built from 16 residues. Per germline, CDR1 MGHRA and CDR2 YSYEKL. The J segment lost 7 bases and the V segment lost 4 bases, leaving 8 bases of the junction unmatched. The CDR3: CASSLDPGQGANEQFF. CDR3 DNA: TGCGCCAGCAGCCTAGATCCGGGACAGGGGGCAAATGAGCAGTTCTTC.

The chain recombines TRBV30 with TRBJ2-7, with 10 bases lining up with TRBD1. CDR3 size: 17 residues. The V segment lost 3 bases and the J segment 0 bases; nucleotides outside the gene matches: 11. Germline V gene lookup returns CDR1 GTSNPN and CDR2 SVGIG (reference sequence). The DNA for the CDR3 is TGTGCCTGGAGGATAATCGCCGGGACAGGGGCCTCCTACGAGCAGTACTTC. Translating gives CAWRIIAGTGASYEQYF. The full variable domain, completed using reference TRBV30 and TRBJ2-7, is SQTIHQWPATLVQPVGSPLSLECTVEGTSNPNLYWYRQAAGRGLQLLFYSVGIGQISSEVPQNLSASRPQDRQFILSSKKLLLSDSGFYLCAWRIIAGTGASYEQYFGPGTRLTVT.

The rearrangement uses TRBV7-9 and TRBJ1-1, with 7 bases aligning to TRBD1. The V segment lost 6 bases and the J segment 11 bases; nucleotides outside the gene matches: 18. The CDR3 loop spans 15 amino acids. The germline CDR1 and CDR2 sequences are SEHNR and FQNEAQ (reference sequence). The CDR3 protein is CASSYSRDRLSEAFF. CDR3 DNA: TGTGCCAGCAGTTATAGCCGGGACAGACTTTCGGAGGCTTTCTTT.

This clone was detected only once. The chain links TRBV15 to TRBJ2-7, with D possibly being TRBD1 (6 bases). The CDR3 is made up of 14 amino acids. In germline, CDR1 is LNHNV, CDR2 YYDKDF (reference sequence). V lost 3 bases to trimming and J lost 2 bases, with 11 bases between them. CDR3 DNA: TGTGCCACCAGCAGCCAGACAGGACCCTACGAGCAGTACTTC. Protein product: CATSSQTGPYEQYF.

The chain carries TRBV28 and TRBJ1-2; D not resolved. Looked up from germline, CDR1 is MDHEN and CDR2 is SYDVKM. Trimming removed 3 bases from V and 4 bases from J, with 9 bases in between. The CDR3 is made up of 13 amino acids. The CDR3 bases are TGTGCCAGCAGTTTCGGTGGTGGCTATGGCTACACCTTC. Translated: CASSFGGGYGYTF.

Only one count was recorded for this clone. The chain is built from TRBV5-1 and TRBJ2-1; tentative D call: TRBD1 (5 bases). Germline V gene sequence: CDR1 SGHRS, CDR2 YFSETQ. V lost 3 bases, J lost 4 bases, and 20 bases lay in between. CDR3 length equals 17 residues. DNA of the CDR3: TGCGCCAGCAGCTCCACCCCTCAGGGAAACGCGTACAATGAGCAGTTCTTC. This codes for CASSSTPQGNAYNEQFF.

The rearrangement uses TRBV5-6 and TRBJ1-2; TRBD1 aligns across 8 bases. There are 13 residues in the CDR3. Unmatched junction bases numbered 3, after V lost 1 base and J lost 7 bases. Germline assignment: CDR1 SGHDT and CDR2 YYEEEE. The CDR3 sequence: CASSLQGATGYTF. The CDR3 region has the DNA TGTGCCAGCAGCTTGCAGGGGGCGACTGGCTACACCTTC.

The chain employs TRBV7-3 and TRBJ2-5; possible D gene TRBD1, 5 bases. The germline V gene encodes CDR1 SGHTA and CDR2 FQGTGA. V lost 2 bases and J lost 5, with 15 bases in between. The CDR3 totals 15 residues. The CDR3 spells CASSLDGRVGETQYF. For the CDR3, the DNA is TGTGCCAGCAGCTTAGATGGCAGGGTGGGGGAGACCCAGTACTTC.

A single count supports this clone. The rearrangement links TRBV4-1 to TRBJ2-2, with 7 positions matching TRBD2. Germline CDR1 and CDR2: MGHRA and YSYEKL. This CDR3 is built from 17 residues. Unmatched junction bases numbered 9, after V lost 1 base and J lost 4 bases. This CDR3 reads CASSQGARGDLTGELFF. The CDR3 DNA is TGCGCCAGCAGCCAAGGGGCCCGGGGGGACCTCACCGGGGAGCTGTTTTTT.

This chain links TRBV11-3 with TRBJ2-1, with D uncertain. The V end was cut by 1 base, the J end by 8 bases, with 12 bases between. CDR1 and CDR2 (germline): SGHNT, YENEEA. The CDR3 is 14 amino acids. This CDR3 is CASSLAARSDEQFF. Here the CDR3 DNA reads TGTGCCAGCAGCTTAGCGGCGCGGTCGGATGAGCAGTTCTTC. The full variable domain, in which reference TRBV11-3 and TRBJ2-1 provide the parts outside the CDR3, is EAGVVQSPRYKIIEKKQPVAFWCNPISGHNTLYWYLQNLGQGPELLIRYENEEAVDDSQLPKDRFSAERLKGVDSTLKIQPAELGDSAVYLCASSLAARSDEQFFGPGTRLTVL.

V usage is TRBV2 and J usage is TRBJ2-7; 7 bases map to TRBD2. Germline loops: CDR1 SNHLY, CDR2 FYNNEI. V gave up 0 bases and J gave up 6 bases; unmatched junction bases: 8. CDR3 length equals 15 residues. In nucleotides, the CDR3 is TGTGCCAGCAGTGAAGCGCTTCTGGGCGGGGGCGAGCAGTACTTC. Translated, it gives CASSEALLGGGEQYF. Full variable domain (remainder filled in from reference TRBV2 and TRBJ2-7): EPEVTQTPSHQVTQMGQEVILRCVPISNHLYFYWYRQILGQKVEFLVSFYNNEISEKSEIFDDQFSVERPDGSNFTLKIRSTKLEDSAMYFCASSEALLGGGEQYFGPGTRLTVT.

Here the CDR3 DNA reads TGTGCCAGCAGTGGGACACAAAGTGCAACTAATGAAAAACTGTTTTTT. Translated: CASSGTQSATNEKLFF. The J gene is TRBJ1-4, the V gene TRBV2; maybe TRBD1 (5 bases). The V and J ends lost 4 bases and 0 bases respectively, with 12 bases between them. CDR3 length equals 16 residues. CDR1 is SNHLY and CDR2 is FYNNEI in the germline V gene.

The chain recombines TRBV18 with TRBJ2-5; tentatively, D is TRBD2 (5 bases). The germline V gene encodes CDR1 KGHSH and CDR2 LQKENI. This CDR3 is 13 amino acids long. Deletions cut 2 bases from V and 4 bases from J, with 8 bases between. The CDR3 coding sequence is TGTGCCAGCTCACCATTGGGGAGAGAGACCCAGTACTTC. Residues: CASSPLGRETQYF.

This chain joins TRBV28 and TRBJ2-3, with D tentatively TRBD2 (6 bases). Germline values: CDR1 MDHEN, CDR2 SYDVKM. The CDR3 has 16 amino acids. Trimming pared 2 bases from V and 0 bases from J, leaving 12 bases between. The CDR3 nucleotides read TGTGCCAGCAGTTTAACGTCGGCGGGGAGCACAGATACGCAGTATTTT. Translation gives CASSLTSAGSTDTQYF.

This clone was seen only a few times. Here the CDR3 reads CATSRGRQGAYQPQHF. Written as DNA, the CDR3 is TGTGCCACCAGCAGAGGTAGACAGGGGGCTTACCAGCCCCAGCATTTT. The chain is built from TRBV15 and TRBJ1-5, with TRBD1 matching over 10 bases. Germline assignment: CDR1 LNHNV and CDR2 YYDKDF (reference sequence). CDR3 length: 16 residues. V shed 1 base, J shed 7 bases, and the junction held 7 bases outside the gene matches.

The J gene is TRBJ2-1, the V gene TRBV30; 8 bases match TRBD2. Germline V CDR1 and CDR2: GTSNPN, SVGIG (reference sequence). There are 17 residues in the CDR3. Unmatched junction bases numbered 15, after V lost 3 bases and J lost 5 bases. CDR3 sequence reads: CAWSPRTLAGLNNEQFF. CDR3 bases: TGTGCCTGGAGCCCTCGAACCTTAGCGGGACTAAACAATGAGCAGTTCTTC.

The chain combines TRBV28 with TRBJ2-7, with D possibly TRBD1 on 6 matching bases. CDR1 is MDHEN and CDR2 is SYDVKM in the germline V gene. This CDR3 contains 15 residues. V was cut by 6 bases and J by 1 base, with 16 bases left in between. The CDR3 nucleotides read TGTGCCAGCAGAGACAACAGGGCCCTATCCTACGAGCAGTACTTC. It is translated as CASRDNRALSYEQYF.

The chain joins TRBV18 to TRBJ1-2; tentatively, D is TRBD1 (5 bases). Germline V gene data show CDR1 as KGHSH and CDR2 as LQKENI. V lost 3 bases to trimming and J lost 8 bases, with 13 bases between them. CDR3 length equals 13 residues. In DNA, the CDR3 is TGTGCCAGCTCACCGGGGCAGGCGTTGGGCTACACCTTC. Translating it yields CASSPGQALGYTF.

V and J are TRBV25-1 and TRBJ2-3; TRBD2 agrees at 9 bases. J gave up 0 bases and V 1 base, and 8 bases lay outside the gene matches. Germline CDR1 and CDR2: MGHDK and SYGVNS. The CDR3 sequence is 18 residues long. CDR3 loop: CASSEWSGGSSSTDTQYF. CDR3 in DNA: TGTGCCAGCAGTGAATGGAGCGGGGGGTCATCTAGCACAGATACGCAGTATTTT.

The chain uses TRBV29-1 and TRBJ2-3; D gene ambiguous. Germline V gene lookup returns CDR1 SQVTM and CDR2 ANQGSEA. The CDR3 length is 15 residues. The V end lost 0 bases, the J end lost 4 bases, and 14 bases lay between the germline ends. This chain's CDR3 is CSVEDTADSSDTQYF. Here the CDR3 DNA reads TGCAGCGTTGAAGATACGGCGGATTCTTCAGATACGCAGTATTTT.

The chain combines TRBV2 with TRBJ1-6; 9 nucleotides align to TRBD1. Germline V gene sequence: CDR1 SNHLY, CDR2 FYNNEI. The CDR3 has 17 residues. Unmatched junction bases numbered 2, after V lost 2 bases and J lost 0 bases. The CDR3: CASSEMGQGSYNSPLHF. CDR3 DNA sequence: TGTGCCAGCAGTGAAATGGGACAGGGCTCCTATAATTCACCCCTCCACTTT.